These 26 T cell receptor beta chains originate from one sample sequenced in a study of blood T cells in healthy people across ages. With a J-beta primer mix and a sample-barcoded 5' primer, a second PCR ran roughly 6 to 12 cycles. From the 5' RACE reads, TCRdb called clonotypes with MiXCR, one entry per CDR3 protein. The table records hundreds of thousands of distinct CDR3 sequences, under 55% of them present only once. Sequenced sample: blood. The receptors were sampled from a man aged 60-69 years in good health.

V gene TRBV20-1 combines with J gene TRBJ1-5, with D possibly matching TRBD1 (5 bases). The CDR3 consists of 14 residues. Trimming removed 0 bases from V and 6 bases from J, with 12 bases in between. Germline loops: CDR1 DFQATT, CDR2 SNEGSKA (reference sequence). The CDR3 nucleotides are TGCAGTGCTAGAGAAGCTTCGAGGGGTCAGCCCCAGCATTTT. It specifies CSAREASRGQPQHF.

The chain has TRBV11-2 and TRBJ2-1; D not certain. The CDR3 covers 15 residues. Germline CDR1 and CDR2: SGHAT and FQNNGV. V gave up 6 bases and J gave up 2 bases, with 14 bases separating them. The DNA for the CDR3 is TGTGCCAGCAGAATAGCTGGTCGCGCCTACAATGAGCAGTTCTTC. It specifies CASRIAGRAYNEQFF.

This clonotype was seen a single time. The chain uses TRBV28 and TRBJ1-6; possible D gene TRBD1, 6 bases. Per germline, CDR1 MDHEN and CDR2 SYDVKM. The CDR3 runs 17 residues. Trimming took off 6 bases at V and 0 bases at J, with 15 bases between the two ends. The CDR3 region is CASRRTVMSSYNSPLHF. CDR3 DNA sequence: TGTGCCAGCAGAAGGACAGTCATGAGCTCCTATAATTCACCCCTCCACTTT.

The rearrangement uses TRBV2 and TRBJ2-3, with a weak D call TRBD1 (8 bases). The CDR3 has 16 amino acids. Deletions cut 5 bases from V and 1 base from J, with 16 bases between. CDR1 is SNHLY, CDR2 FYNNEI, per germline. CDR3 region: CASSSTGGARTDTQYF. The CDR3 nucleotides are TGTGCCAGCAGTAGCACAGGGGGGGCCCGCACAGATACGCAGTATTTT.

The rearrangement uses TRBV7-3 and TRBJ2-2, with D tentatively TRBD1 or TRBD2 (6 bases each). Germline V gene data show CDR1 as SGHTA and CDR2 as FQGTGA. This CDR3 comprises 16 residues. V shed 7 bases and J shed 2 bases, with 17 bases lying between them. CDR3 nucleotide sequence: TGTGCCAGCACCCCAACCGGGGGCAGCAACACCGGGGAGCTGTTTTTT. Encoded protein: CASTPTGGSNTGELFF.

A note on this clonotype: The junction departs from the called germline gene at one end, perhaps through a read error. The gene calls are TRBV6-1 and TRBJ2-7; D gene ambiguous. The CDR3 consists of 14 residues. Germline assignment: CDR1 MNHNS and CDR2 SASEGT. The CDR3 protein is CVSKQISIAYGQYF. The CDR3 DNA sequence: TGTGTCAGCAAACAAATTTCTATTGCCTACGGGCAGTACTTC.

The V gene is TRBV14, the J gene TRBJ2-3; D gene uncertain. This CDR3 comprises 13 residues. The germline gives CDR1 SGHDN, CDR2 FVKESK. V was shortened by 2 bases and J by 5 bases, with 8 bases between the two germline ends. In DNA form, the CDR3 reads TGTGCCAGCAGCCAAACTATCATAGATACGCAGTATTTT. It translates to CASSQTIIDTQYF. Full variable domain (remainder filled in from reference TRBV14 and TRBJ2-3): EAGVTQFPSHSVIEKGQTVTLRCDPISGHDNLYWYRRVMGKEIKFLLHFVKESKQDESGMPNNRFLAERTGGTYSTLKVQPAELEDSGVYFCASSQTIIDTQYFGPGTRLTVL.

The rearrangement joins TRBV6-2 or TRBV6-3 to TRBJ2-7; possibly TRBD2 for D (5 bases). Germline V gene data show CDR1 as MNHEY and CDR2 as SVGEGT. V lost 7 bases and J 4 bases, leaving 11 bases between the germline ends. This CDR3 contains 12 residues. The CDR3 DNA is TGTGCCAGCACGAGCGGAGCTTACGAGCAGTACTTC. It is translated as CASTSGAYEQYF.

Only a few counts were recorded for this clonotype. The chain uses TRBV7-9 and TRBJ1-2, with 8 nucleotides matching TRBD1. V was pared by 6 bases and J by 8 bases, with 8 bases of the junction left unmatched. This CDR3 region has 13 residues. Germline values: CDR1 SEHNR, CDR2 FQNEAQ (reference sequence). The CDR3 protein is CASRQTGAGGYTF. In DNA, the CDR3 is TGTGCCAGCAGGCAGACAGGGGCTGGGGGCTACACCTTC.

This chain joins TRBV2 and TRBJ1-5, with D maybe TRBD1 (6 bases). Germline CDR1 reads SNHLY; CDR2 reads FYNNEI. There are 14 residues in the CDR3. Trimming took off 4 bases at V and 7 bases at J, with 14 bases between the two ends. CDR3 sequence (DNA): TGTGCCAGCAGTGCTGCAGGGGTGGGCCAGCCCCAGCATTTT. Amino acids: CASSAAGVGQPQHF.

The chain is built from TRBV27 and TRBJ2-5, with TRBD2 matching 11 bases. Gene TRBJ2-7 matches the end of the DNA better, so the J call may be wrong. Germline V gives CDR1 MNHEY, CDR2 SMNVEV (reference sequence). This CDR3 is built from 16 residues. The CDR3 sequence: CASSILLAGGSYEQYF. The CDR3 region has the DNA TGTGCCAGCAGTATACTCCTAGCGGGGGGCAGCTACGAGCAGTACTTC.

This clonotype has at least ten counts. This chain connects TRBV20-1 to TRBJ2-1; D unclear. Trimming pared 5 bases from V and 0 bases from J, leaving 14 bases between. CDR3 length: 15 residues. Germline V gives CDR1 DFQATT, CDR2 SNEGSKA (reference sequence). The CDR3, as DNA: TGCAGTGCTGCACCGATACTTAGCTCCTACAATGAGCAGTTCTTC. It codes for CSAAPILSSYNEQFF.

The V call is TRBV7-2, the J call TRBJ2-5; D unresolved. Judging by the DNA end, TRBJ2-7 fits better; the J call may be wrong. Germline V gene data show CDR1 as SGHTA and CDR2 as FQGNSA. This CDR3 region has 15 residues. The CDR3 coding sequence is TGTGCCAGCAGCCCAACCGGGTCCGGCGGCCACGAGCAGTACTTC. This sequence encodes CASSPTGSGGHEQYF.

The table lists this clonotype with a count of one. The chain combines TRBV5-1 with TRBJ2-1; tentative D call: TRBD2 (5 bases). V gave up 5 bases and J gave up 9 bases, with 21 bases separating them. There are 15 residues in the CDR3. Germline V CDR1 and CDR2: SGHRS, YFSETQ. The CDR3, as DNA: TGCGCCAGCAGTCAAAACACAGAGGAACGGGGTGAGCAGTTCTTC. Its protein product is CASSQNTEERGEQFF.

The V gene is TRBV5-1, the J gene TRBJ2-3; D is tentatively TRBD1 or TRBD2 (5 bases each). Deletions cut 7 bases from V and 6 bases from J, with 21 bases between. Germline CDR1 SGHRS, CDR2 YFSETQ. This CDR3 is built from 15 residues. The CDR3 here is CASSGTYGGRDTQYF. In DNA, the CDR3 is TGCGCCAGCTCCGGGACGTACGGAGGCCGGGATACGCAGTATTTT.

Only a few counts were recorded for this clonotype. The chain couples TRBV3-1 to TRBJ2-7; 10 bases match TRBD1. Looked up from germline, CDR1 is LGHDT and CDR2 is YNNKEL (reference sequence). The trim removed 3 bases at V and 3 bases at J, leaving 8 bases unmatched. This CDR3 contains 16 residues. The CDR3: CASSQVATGGIYEQYF. The CDR3 DNA sequence: TGTGCCAGCAGCCAGGTTGCGACAGGGGGCATCTACGAGCAGTACTTC.

This clonotype was counted a few times. V usage is TRBV30 and J usage is TRBJ1-2; TRBD1 might be the D (5 bases). The CDR3 extends over 14 amino acids. The germline V gene encodes CDR1 GTSNPN and CDR2 SVGIG (reference sequence). V shed 3 bases and J shed 7 bases, with 18 bases lying between them. DNA of the CDR3: TGTGCCTGGAGCATGACTCTTCCAGGGAGTGGCTACACCTTC. This gives the protein CAWSMTLPGSGYTF.

The table lists this clonotype with a count of one. The chain couples TRBV5-5 to TRBJ2-7, with 7 nucleotides matching TRBD1. There are 15 residues in the CDR3. V lost 0 bases to trimming and J lost 0 bases; unmatched junction nucleotides: 3. Looked up from germline, CDR1 is SGHKS and CDR2 is YYEKEE (reference sequence). CDR3: CASSLDGDSSYEQYF. As DNA, the CDR3 is TGTGCCAGCAGCTTGGATGGGGACAGCTCCTACGAGCAGTACTTC.

The chain joins TRBV5-1 to TRBJ2-7; 10 nucleotides match TRBD2. The J call could be wrong; TRBJ2-5 is a better fit for the DNA end. CDR1 is SGHRS, CDR2 YFSETQ, per germline. The CDR3 totals 17 residues. Written as DNA, the CDR3 is TGCGCCAGCAGCTTGCGTCAACTAGCGGGGAGTCGAGAGACCCAGTACTTC. It yields the protein CASSLRQLAGSRETQYF.

This sequence joins TRBV6-6 and TRBJ1-2; 7 bases fit TRBD1. With 6 bases clipped from V and 2 bases from J, the junction kept 9 bases outside the gene matches. The CDR3 covers 15 residues. Germline lookup yields CDR1 MNHNY and CDR2 SVGAGI (reference sequence). The CDR3 region is CASSPGGGGNYGYTF. DNA for the CDR3: TGTGCCAGCAGCCCCGGAGGGGGCGGGAACTATGGCTACACCTTC.

As regards this clonotype: This may arise from a read error, as a much more abundant clone is one base away. V and J are TRBV10-3 and TRBJ2-7; maybe TRBD1 (6 bases). This CDR3 region has 14 residues. Germline V gene lookup returns CDR1 ENHRY and CDR2 SYGVKD. CDR3 in amino acids: CAIRESGTNYEQYF. Here the CDR3 DNA reads TGTGCCATCAGGGAGTCGGGGACAAACTACGAGCAGTACTTC.

The chain links TRBV7-2 to TRBJ1-2, with a possible D match to TRBD1 (6 bases). Trimming left V 8 bases short and J 0 bases short, with 7 bases between. Per germline, CDR1 SGHTA and CDR2 FQGNSA. This CDR3 has 12 residues. CDR3 residues: CASGGANYGYTF. Written as DNA, the CDR3 is TGTGCCAGCGGGGGCGCTAACTATGGCTACACCTTC.

The chain couples TRBV20-1 to TRBJ1-2; 9 positions match TRBD1. The V gene end was trimmed by 5 bases and the J gene end by 8 bases; junction bases not matched to a gene: 6. The CDR3 contains 12 residues. CDR1 and CDR2 (germline): DFQATT, SNEGSKA (reference sequence). CDR3 sequence: CSARQGVMGYTF. The CDR3 region has the DNA TGCAGTGCTCGACAGGGGGTCATGGGCTACACCTTC.

Remarks on this clonotype: Since a much larger clone is just one base distant, this may be a read error. This chain joins TRBV4-3 and TRBJ2-4; D gene ambiguous. V lost 1 base and J lost 9, with 13 bases in between. Germline V CDR1 and CDR2: LGHNA, YSLEER. The CDR3 extends over 14 amino acids. CDR3 amino acids: CASSQGARDSIQYF. The CDR3 nucleotides read TGCGCCAGCAGCCAAGGAGCTAGGGATAGCATTCAGTACTTC.

This chain joins TRBV7-2 and TRBJ1-1; a possible D gene is TRBD1 (6 bases). CDR3 length equals 14 residues. V was pared by 5 bases and J by 7 bases, with 17 bases between. CDR1 is SGHTA and CDR2 is FQGNSA in the germline V gene. The CDR3 spells CASSPTRGGGEAFF. The CDR3 DNA reads as TGTGCCAGCAGCCCGACGCGGGGAGGGGGTGAAGCTTTCTTT. Full variable domain (outside the CDR3, taken from reference TRBV7-2 and TRBJ1-1): GAGVSQSPSNKVTEKGKDVELRCDPISGHTALYWYRQSLGQGLEFLIYFQGNSAPDKSGLPSDRFSAERTGGSVSTLTIQRTQQEDSAVYLCASSPTRGGGEAFFGQGTRLTVV.

This clonotype occurred a few times. V and J are TRBV7-3 and TRBJ2-6; TRBD1 agrees at 7 bases. The CDR3 consists of 17 residues. V trimming: 5 bases; J trimming: 2 bases; junction bases outside the gene matches: 9. Germline CDR1 is SGHTA and CDR2 is FQGTGA. For the CDR3, the DNA is TGTGCCAGCAGCCCCCTAGACAGGGTGCCTGGGGCCAACGTCCTGACTTTC. Protein: CASSPLDRVPGANVLTF.